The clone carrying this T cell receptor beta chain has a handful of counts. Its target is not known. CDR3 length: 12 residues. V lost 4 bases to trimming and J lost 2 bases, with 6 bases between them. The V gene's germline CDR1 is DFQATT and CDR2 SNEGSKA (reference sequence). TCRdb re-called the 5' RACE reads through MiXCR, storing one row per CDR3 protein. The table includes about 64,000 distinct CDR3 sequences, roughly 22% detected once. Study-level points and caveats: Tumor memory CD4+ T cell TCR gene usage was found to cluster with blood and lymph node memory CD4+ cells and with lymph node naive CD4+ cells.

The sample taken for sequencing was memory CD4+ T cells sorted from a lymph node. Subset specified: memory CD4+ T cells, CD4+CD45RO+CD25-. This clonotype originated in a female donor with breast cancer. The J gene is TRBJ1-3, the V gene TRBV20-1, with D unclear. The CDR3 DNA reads TGCAGTGCTATGGGTCCTGGAAACACCATATATTTT. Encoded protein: CSAMGPGNTIYF.